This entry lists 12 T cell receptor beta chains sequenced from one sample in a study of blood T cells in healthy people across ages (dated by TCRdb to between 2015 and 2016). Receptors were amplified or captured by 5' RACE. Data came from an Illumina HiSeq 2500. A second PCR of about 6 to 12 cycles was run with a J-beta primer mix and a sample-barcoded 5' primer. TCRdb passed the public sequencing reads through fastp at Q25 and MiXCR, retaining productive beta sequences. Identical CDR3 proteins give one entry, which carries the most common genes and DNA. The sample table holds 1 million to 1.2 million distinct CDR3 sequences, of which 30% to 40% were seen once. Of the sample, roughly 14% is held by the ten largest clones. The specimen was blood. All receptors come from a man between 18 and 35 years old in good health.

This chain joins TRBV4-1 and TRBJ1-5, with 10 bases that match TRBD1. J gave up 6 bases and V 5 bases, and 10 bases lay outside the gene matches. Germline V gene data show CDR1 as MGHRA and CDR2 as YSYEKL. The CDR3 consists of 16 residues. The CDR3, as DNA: TGCGCCAGCAGCTCCCGGGGACAGGGGATAGGTCAGCCCCAGCATTTT. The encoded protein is CASSSRGQGIGQPQHF.

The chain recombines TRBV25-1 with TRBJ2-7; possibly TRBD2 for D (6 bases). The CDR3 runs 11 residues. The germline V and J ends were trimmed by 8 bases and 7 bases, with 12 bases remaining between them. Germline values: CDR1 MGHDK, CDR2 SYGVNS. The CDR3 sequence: CASGGVYEQYF. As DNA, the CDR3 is TGTGCCAGCGGCGGGGTCTATGAGCAGTACTTC.

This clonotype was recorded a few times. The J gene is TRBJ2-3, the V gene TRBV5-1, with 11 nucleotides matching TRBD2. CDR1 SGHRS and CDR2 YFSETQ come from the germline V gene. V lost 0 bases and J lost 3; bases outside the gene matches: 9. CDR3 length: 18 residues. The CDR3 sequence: CASSLDGLAGRGTDTQYF. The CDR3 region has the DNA TGCGCCAGCAGCTTGGACGGACTAGCGGGTAGGGGTACAGATACGCAGTATTTT.

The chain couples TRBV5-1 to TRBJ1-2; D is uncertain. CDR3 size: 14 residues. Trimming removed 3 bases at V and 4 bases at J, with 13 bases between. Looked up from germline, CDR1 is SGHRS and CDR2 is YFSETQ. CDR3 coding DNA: TGCGCCAGCAGCTCGGCGGGCCAGAGCTATGGCTACACCTTC. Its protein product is CASSSAGQSYGYTF.

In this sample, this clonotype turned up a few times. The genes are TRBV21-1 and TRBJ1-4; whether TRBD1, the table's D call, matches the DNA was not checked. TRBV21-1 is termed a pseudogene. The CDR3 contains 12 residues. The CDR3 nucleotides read TGTGCCAGCGGGGGCTTAAATGAAAAACTGTTTTTT. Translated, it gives CASGGLNEKLFF.

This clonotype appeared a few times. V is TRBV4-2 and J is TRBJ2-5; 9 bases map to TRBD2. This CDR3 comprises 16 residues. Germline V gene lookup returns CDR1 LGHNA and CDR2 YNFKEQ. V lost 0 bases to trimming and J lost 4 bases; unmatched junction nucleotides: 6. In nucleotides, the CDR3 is TGTGCCAGCAGCCAAGAGAGTAGCGGGGGTGGAGAGACCCAGTACTTC. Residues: CASSQESSGGGETQYF.

CDR3 loop: CAISALGGERGWAQHF. The CDR3 region has the DNA TGTGCCATCAGTGCTCTTGGTGGGGAAAGGGGCTGGGCCCAGCATTTT. The chain is built from TRBV10-3 and TRBJ1-5; possible D gene TRBD1, 5 bases. Germline V gene sequence: CDR1 ENHRY, CDR2 SYGVKD. Trimming cost V 4 bases and J 11 bases, with 24 bases left between them. The CDR3 is 16 amino acids.

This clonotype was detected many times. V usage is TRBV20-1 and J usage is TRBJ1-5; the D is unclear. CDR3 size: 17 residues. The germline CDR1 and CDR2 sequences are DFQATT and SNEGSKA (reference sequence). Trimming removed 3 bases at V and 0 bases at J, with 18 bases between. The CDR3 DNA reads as TGCAGTGCTAGCCATAACCCGGGCCAGCTTAGCAATCAGCCCCAGCATTTT. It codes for CSASHNPGQLSNQPQHF.

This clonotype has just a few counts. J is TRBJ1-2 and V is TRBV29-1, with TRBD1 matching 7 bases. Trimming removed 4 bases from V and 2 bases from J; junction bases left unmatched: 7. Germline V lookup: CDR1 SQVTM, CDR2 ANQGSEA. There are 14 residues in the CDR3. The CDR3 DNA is TGCAGCGTTGGGGGGGACAGAGACAACTATGGCTACACCTTC. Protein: CSVGGDRDNYGYTF.

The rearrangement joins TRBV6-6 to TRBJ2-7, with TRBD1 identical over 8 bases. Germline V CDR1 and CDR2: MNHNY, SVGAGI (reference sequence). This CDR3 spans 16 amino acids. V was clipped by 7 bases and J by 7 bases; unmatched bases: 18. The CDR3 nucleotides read TGTGCCAGCATTGGGCCGGGACAGGTTTTTACAAATGAGCAGTACTTC. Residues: CASIGPGQVFTNEQYF.

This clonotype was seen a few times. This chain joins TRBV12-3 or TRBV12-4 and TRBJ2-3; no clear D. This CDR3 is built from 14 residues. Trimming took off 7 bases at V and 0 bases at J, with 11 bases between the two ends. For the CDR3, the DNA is TGTGCCAGCACCCCCCCCGGTAGCACAGATACGCAGTATTTT. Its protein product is CASTPPGSTDTQYF.

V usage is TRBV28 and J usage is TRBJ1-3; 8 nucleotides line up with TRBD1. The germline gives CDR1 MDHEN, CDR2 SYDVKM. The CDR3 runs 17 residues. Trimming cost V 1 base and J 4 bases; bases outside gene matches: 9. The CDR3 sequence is CASSLYRQGMEGNTIYF. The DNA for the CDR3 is TGTGCCAGCAGTTTATACCGACAGGGGATGGAAGGAAACACCATATATTTT.